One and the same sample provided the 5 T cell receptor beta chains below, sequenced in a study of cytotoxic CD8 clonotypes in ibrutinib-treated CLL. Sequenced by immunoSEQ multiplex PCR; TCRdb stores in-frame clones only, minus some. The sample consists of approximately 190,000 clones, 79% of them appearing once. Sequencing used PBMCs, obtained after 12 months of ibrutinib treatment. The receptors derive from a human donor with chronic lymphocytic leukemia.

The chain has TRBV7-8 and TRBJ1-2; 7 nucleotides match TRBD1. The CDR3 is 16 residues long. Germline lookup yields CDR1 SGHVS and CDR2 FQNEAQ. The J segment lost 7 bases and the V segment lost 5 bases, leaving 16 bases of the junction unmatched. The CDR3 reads CASSPKGQLIDGGYTF. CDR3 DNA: TGTGCCAGCAGCCCCAAGGGACAGCTGATCGATGGTGGCTACACCTTC.

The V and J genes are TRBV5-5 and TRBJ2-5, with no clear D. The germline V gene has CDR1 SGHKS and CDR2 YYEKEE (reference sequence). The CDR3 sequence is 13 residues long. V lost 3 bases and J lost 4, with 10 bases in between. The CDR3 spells CASSSPTGETQYF. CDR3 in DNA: TGTGCCAGCAGCTCTCCGACTGGAGAGACCCAGTACTTC.

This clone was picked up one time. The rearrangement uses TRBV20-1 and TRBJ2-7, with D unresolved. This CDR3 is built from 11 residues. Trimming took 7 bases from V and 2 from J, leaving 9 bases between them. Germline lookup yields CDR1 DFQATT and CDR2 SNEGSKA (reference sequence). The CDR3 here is CSGIRAYEQYF. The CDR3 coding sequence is TGCAGTGGTATTCGGGCCTACGAGCAGTACTTC.

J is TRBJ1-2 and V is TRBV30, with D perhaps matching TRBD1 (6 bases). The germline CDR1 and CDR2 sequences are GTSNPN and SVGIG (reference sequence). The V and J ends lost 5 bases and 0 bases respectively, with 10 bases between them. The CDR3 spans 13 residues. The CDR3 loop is CAWDRFANYGYTF. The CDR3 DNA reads TGTGCCTGGGACAGGTTTGCTAACTATGGCTACACCTTC.

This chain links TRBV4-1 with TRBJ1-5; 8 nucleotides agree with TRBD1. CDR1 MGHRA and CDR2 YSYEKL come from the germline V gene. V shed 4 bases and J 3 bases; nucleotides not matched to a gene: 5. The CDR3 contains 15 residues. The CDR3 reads CASSRGDRLNQPQHF. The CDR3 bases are TGCGCCAGCAGCCGCGGGGACAGGCTCAATCAGCCCCAGCATTTT.